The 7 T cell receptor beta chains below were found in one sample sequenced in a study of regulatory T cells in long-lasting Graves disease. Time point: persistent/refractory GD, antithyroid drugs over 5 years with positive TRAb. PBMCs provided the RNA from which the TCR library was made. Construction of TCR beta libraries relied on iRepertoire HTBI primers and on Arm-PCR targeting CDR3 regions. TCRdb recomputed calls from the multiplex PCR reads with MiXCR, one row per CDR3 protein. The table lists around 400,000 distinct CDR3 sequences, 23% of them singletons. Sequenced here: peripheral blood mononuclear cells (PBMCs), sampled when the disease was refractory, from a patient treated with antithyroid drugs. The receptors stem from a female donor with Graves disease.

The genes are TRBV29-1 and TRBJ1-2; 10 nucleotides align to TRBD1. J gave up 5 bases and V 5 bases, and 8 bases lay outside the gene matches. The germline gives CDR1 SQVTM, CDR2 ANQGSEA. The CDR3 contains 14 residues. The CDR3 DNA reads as TGCAGCGTTTCCCGGGACAGGGGATTTTATGGCTACACCTTC. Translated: CSVSRDRGFYGYTF. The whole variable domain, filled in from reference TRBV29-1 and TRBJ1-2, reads SAVISQKPSRDICQRGTSLTIQCQVDSQVTMMFWYRQQPGQSLTLIATANQGSEATYESGFVIDKFPISRPNLTFSTLTVSNMSPEDSSIYLCSVSRDRGFYGYTFGSGTRLTVV.

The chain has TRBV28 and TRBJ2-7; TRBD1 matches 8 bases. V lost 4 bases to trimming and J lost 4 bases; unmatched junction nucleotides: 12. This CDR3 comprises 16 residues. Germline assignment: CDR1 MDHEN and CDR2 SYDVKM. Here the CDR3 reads CASSSNPTGAMYEQYF. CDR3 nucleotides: TGTGCCAGCAGTTCCAACCCGACAGGGGCCATGTACGAGCAGTACTTC.

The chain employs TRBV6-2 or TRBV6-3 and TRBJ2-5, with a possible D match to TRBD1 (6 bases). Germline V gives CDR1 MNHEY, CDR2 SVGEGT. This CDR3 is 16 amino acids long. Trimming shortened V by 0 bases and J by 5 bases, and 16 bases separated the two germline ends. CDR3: CASSYSGVGAGETQYF. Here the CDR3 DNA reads TGTGCCAGCAGTTACTCGGGCGTGGGGGCCGGCGAGACCCAGTACTTC.

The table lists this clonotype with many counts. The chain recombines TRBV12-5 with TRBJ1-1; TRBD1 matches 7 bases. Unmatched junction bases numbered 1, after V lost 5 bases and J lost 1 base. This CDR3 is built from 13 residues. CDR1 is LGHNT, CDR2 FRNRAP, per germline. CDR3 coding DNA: TGTGCTAGTGGTCGACAGGGGAACACTGAAGCTTTCTTT. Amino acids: CASGRQGNTEAFF. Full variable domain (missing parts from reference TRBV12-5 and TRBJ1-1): DARVTQTPRHKVTEMGQEVTMRCQPILGHNTVFWYRQTMMQGLELLAYFRNRAPLDDSGMPKDRFSAEMPDATLATLKIQPSEPRDSAVYFCASGRQGNTEAFFGQGTRLTVV.

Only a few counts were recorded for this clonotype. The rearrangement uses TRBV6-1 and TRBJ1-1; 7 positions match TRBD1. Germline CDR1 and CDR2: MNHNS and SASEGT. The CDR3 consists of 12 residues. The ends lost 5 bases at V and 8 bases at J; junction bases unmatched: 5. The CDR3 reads CASSQGQLEAFF. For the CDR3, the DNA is TGTGCCAGCAGTCAGGGACAGCTAGAAGCTTTCTTT.

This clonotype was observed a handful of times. In DNA form, the CDR3 reads TGCACGGCGCAGGGGCAGGGCACCGGGGAGCTGTTTTTT. As protein: CTAQGQGTGELFF. The rearrangement uses TRBV29-1 and TRBJ2-2; D possibly corresponds to TRBD1 (6 bases). The CDR3 is made up of 13 amino acids. CDR1 and CDR2 from the germline V gene are SQVTM and ANQGSEA.

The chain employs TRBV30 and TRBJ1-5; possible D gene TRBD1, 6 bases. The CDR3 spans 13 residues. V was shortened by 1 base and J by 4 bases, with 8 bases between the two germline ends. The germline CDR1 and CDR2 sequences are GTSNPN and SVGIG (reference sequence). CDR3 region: CAWSAGQNQPQHF. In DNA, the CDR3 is TGTGCCTGGAGTGCAGGACAGAATCAGCCCCAGCATTTT. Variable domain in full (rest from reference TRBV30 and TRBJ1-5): SQTIHQWPATLVQPVGSPLSLECTVEGTSNPNLYWYRQAAGRGLQLLFYSVGIGQISSEVPQNLSASRPQDRQFILSSKKLLLSDSGFYLCAWSAGQNQPQHFGDGTRLSIL.